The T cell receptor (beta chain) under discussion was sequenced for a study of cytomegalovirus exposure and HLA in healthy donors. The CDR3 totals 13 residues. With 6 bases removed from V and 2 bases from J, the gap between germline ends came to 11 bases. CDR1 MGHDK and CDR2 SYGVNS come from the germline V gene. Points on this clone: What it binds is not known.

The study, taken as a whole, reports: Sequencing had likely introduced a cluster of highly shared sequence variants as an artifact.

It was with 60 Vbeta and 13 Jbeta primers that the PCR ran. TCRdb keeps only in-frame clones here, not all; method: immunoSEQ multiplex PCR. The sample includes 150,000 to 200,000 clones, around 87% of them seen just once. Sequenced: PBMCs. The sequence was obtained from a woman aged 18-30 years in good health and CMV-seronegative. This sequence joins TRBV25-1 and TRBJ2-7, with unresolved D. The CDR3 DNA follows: TGTGCCAGCAGGAGAATACCGCCCTACGAGCAGTACTTC. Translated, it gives CASRRIPPYEQYF.